Shown below are 26 T cell receptor beta chains from a single sample sequenced in a study of T cells after yellow fever vaccination. A single record per CDR3 protein comes from TCRdb applying MiXCR to the 5' RACE reads. The sample lists 150,000 to 200,000 distinct CDR3 sequences, over 7% seen once, with roughly 33% in the top ten. The material was CD8+ T cells sorted from PBMCs, obtained 45 days after the yellow fever booster vaccination. All receptors derive from a man between 18 and 29 years old who received the YFV17D yellow fever vaccine.

This clonotype has ten or more counts. The J gene is TRBJ2-5, the V gene TRBV4-1; 9 bases align to TRBD2. Germline V CDR1 and CDR2: MGHRA, YSYEKL. The CDR3 spans 16 residues. Germline trimming cut 0 bases from V and 0 bases from J; bases unmatched to any gene: 2. The CDR3 reads CASSQDPSGDQETQYF. As DNA, the CDR3 is TGCGCCAGCAGCCAAGATCCTAGCGGGGACCAAGAGACCCAGTACTTC.

This clonotype was counted at least ten times. The chain combines TRBV20-1 with TRBJ2-2; unclear D gene. Germline CDR1 reads DFQATT; CDR2 reads SNEGSKA (reference sequence). V was shortened by 1 base and J by 3 bases, with 12 bases between the two germline ends. The CDR3 has 15 amino acids. Here the CDR3 DNA reads TGCAGTGCTAGAGCTACAGTTTATTACACCGGGGAGCTGTTTTTT. The encoded protein is CSARATVYYTGELFF.

This clonotype was seen repeatedly, ten times or more. The V call is TRBV12-3 or TRBV12-4, the J call TRBJ2-3, with D perhaps TRBD2 (5 bases). This CDR3 has 13 amino acids. V was trimmed by 10 bases and J by 2 bases, leaving 13 bases between them. The CDR3 sequence is CAIGIMPTDTQYF. The CDR3 DNA sequence: TGTGCCATCGGGATCATGCCCACAGATACGCAGTATTTT.

The V gene is TRBV27, the J gene TRBJ2-1; 7 bases are a match to TRBD2. Germline V gives CDR1 MNHEY, CDR2 SMNVEV (reference sequence). The CDR3 length is 13 residues. The ends lost 8 bases at V and 7 bases at J; junction bases unmatched: 8. The CDR3 region has the DNA TGTGCCAGCGGGCCAGGGACTATGAATGAGCAGTTCTTC. Protein product: CASGPGTMNEQFF.

In this sample, this clonotype turned up a few times. The chain is built from TRBV4-2 and TRBJ2-1; D uncertain. Trimming took off 0 bases at V and 4 bases at J, with 10 bases between the two ends. From germline, CDR1 is LGHNA and CDR2 YNFKEQ. The CDR3 runs 15 residues. CDR3 protein: CASSQDRVQYNEQFF. For the CDR3, the DNA is TGTGCCAGCAGCCAAGATAGGGTACAGTACAATGAGCAGTTCTTC.

The V gene is TRBV9, the J gene TRBJ2-2, with TRBD2 matching 9 bases. Germline V gene data show CDR1 as SGDLS and CDR2 as YYNGEE. CDR3 length: 15 residues. V was clipped by 1 base and J by 4 bases; unmatched bases: 2. CDR3 DNA sequence: TGTGCCAGCAGCGTAAGCGGGGGGAGCACCGGGGAGCTGTTTTTT. Amino acid sequence: CASSVSGGSTGELFF.

This clonotype came up many times. The rearrangement joins TRBV28 to TRBJ1-1; D is possibly TRBD1 (6 bases). The CDR3 covers 17 residues. Germline V lookup: CDR1 MDHEN, CDR2 SYDVKM. The V end was cut by 4 bases, the J end by 3 bases, with 21 bases between. Here the CDR3 reads CASSWPLGRGFDTEAFF. Here the CDR3 DNA reads TGTGCCAGCAGTTGGCCGTTGGGCAGGGGCTTTGACACTGAAGCTTTCTTT.

In its sample, this clonotype was seen a few times. J is TRBJ1-1 and V is TRBV7-2; D is undetermined. The germline V gene has CDR1 SGHTA and CDR2 FQGNSA. There are 13 residues in the CDR3. Deletions cut 4 bases from V and 1 base from J, with 7 bases between. The DNA of the CDR3 is TGTGCCAGCAGCTGGTCGGGGAACACTGAAGCTTTCTTT. Its translation: CASSWSGNTEAFF.

This sequence joins TRBV4-3 and TRBJ2-3, with 8 bases fitting TRBD1. The CDR3 contains 16 residues. V gave up 0 bases and J gave up 4 bases; unmatched junction bases: 6. Germline V gene data show CDR1 as LGHNA and CDR2 as YSLEER. CDR3 sequence reads: CASSQDGQGAADTQYF. In DNA, the CDR3 is TGCGCCAGCAGCCAAGATGGGCAGGGGGCCGCAGATACGCAGTATTTT.

The CDR3 sequence: CAISVVGEGSETQYF. CDR3 sequence (DNA): TGTGCCATCAGTGTAGTAGGCGAGGGATCAGAGACCCAGTACTTC. The J gene is TRBJ2-5, the V gene TRBV10-3, with D possibly being TRBD2 (5 bases). Germline CDR1 reads ENHRY; CDR2 reads SYGVKD. CDR3 length: 15 residues. V was trimmed by 4 bases and J by 4 bases, leaving 16 bases between them.

The chain is built from TRBV12-5 and TRBJ2-7, with TRBD1 matching 9 bases. Trimming cost V 4 bases and J 5 bases; bases outside gene matches: 9. This CDR3 has 15 amino acids. Germline V CDR1 and CDR2: LGHNT, FRNRAP. Here the CDR3 reads CASGSPGQGGDEQYF. The CDR3, as DNA: TGTGCTAGTGGTTCTCCGGGACAGGGTGGGGACGAGCAGTACTTC. The whole variable domain, remainder taken from reference TRBV12-5 and TRBJ2-7, is DARVTQTPRHKVTEMGQEVTMRCQPILGHNTVFWYRQTMMQGLELLAYFRNRAPLDDSGMPKDRFSAEMPDATLATLKIQPSEPRDSAVYFCASGSPGQGGDEQYFGPGTRLTVT.

The table lists this clonotype with many counts. The rearrangement uses TRBV24-1 and TRBJ2-3; the D gene is possibly TRBD1 (6 bases). Trimming pared 3 bases from V and 4 bases from J, leaving 13 bases between. This CDR3 spans 15 amino acids. Germline CDR1 reads KGHDR; CDR2 reads SFDVKD. Written as DNA, the CDR3 is TGTGCCACCAGTGATAACAGGGATTCCGCAGATACGCAGTATTTT. It is translated as CATSDNRDSADTQYF.

The chain has TRBV10-1 and TRBJ2-2, with D uncertain. The CDR3 contains 14 residues. The V end was cut by 8 bases, the J end by 3 bases, with 13 bases between. Germline V gives CDR1 WNHNN, CDR2 SYGVQD (reference sequence). The DNA of the CDR3 is TGCGCCAGCCGGGCCGGGTCCTACACCGGGGAGCTGTTTTTT. Translation gives CASRAGSYTGELFF.

As DNA, the CDR3 is TGTGCCAGCAGCGACGGACTAAATGAGCAGTTCTTC. Translating it yields CASSDGLNEQFF. The V and J genes are TRBV9 and TRBJ2-1; a possible D gene is TRBD2 (6 bases). The germline V gene encodes CDR1 SGDLS and CDR2 YYNGEE. There are 12 residues in the CDR3. The V end lost 3 bases, the J end lost 7 bases, and 8 bases lay between the germline ends.

The rearrangement joins TRBV7-3 to TRBJ2-1, with a possible D match to TRBD2 (6 bases). The germline CDR1 and CDR2 sequences are SGHTA and FQGTGA. The CDR3 spans 13 residues. The V gene lost 2 bases and the J gene lost 8 bases, with 10 bases spanning the gap. CDR3 amino acids: CASSLGGTDEQFF. The CDR3 DNA is TGTGCCAGCAGCTTAGGAGGGACCGATGAGCAGTTCTTC.

The CDR3, as DNA: TGCAGCGTTCAAGGGACAGGGGGCTCCTACAATGAGCAGTTCTTC. Translation gives CSVQGTGGSYNEQFF. The chain combines TRBV29-1 with TRBJ2-1; 11 nucleotides agree with TRBD1. V shed 5 bases and J 0 bases; nucleotides not matched to a gene: 3. There are 15 residues in the CDR3. Germline V gene lookup returns CDR1 SQVTM and CDR2 ANQGSEA.

This clonotype has more than one count but fewer than ten. The chain recombines TRBV25-1 with TRBJ1-1; D uncertain. Trimming stripped 7 bases from V and 1 base from J, with 13 bases between. This CDR3 comprises 14 residues. CDR1 is MGHDK, CDR2 SYGVNS, per germline. This chain's CDR3 is CASTPGPGNTEAFF. CDR3 DNA sequence: TGTGCCAGCACCCCTGGGCCGGGGAACACTGAAGCTTTCTTT.

The chain joins TRBV6-5 to TRBJ1-1, with D perhaps TRBD1 (6 bases). The CDR3 has 15 residues. The germline CDR1 and CDR2 sequences are MNHEY and SVGAGI. The V gene lost 0 bases and the J gene lost 6 bases, with 14 bases spanning the gap. CDR3 nucleotide sequence: TGTGCCAGCAGTTACTCGGCGGGGGCTAGGGCTGAAGCTTTCTTT. Translated: CASSYSAGARAEAFF.

Ten or more counts support this clonotype. CDR3 sequence reads: CSARVDRRVGDEQFF. Here the CDR3 DNA reads TGCAGTGCTAGAGTTGACCGCAGGGTCGGAGATGAGCAGTTCTTC. The genes are TRBV20-1 and TRBJ2-1; D is perhaps TRBD1 (5 bases). Germline values: CDR1 DFQATT, CDR2 SNEGSKA (reference sequence). The V end lost 1 base, the J end lost 8 bases, and 18 bases lay between the germline ends. The CDR3 loop spans 15 amino acids.

This clonotype has only a few counts. This rearrangement joins TRBV28 to TRBJ1-2, with D possibly being TRBD1 (5 bases). The V gene's germline CDR1 is MDHEN and CDR2 SYDVKM. The CDR3 covers 13 residues. The CDR3: CAIDSPPNYGYTF. The CDR3 bases are TGTGCGATAGACAGCCCCCCGAACTATGGCTACACCTTC.

This clonotype was counted between two and nine times. The gene calls are TRBV6-2 or TRBV6-3 and TRBJ2-1; 9 bases are shared with TRBD2. CDR1 is MNHEY and CDR2 is SVGEGT in the germline V gene. After removal of 0 bases from V and 3 bases from J, the junction contained 6 bases not matched to a gene. The CDR3 length is 17 residues. Written as DNA, the CDR3 is TGTGCCAGCAGTTACTCGATTCTGACTAGCGGCTACAATGAGCAGTTCTTC. It translates to CASSYSILTSGYNEQFF.

The rearrangement uses TRBV6-5 and TRBJ2-7, with 11 bases that match TRBD2. V lost 5 bases and J lost 5; bases outside the gene matches: 8. The germline gives CDR1 MNHEY, CDR2 SVGAGI. This CDR3 region has 15 residues. The CDR3 region has the DNA TGTGCCAGCAGTCCCGTAGCGGGGGGGCTCGACGAGCAGTACTTC. It specifies CASSPVAGGLDEQYF.

The chain is built from TRBV4-2 and TRBJ1-2, with D uncertain. Germline CDR1 is LGHNA and CDR2 is YNFKEQ. Deletions cut 5 bases from V and 8 bases from J, with 27 bases between. CDR3 length equals 17 residues. The CDR3 reads CASSENMHPINRWGYTF. The DNA of the CDR3 is TGTGCCAGCAGCGAGAACATGCACCCCATCAATCGTTGGGGCTACACCTTC.

This clonotype was counted a few times. This chain uses TRBV9 with TRBJ2-3; 8 nucleotides line up with TRBD2. The CDR3 length is 15 residues. In germline, CDR1 is SGDLS, CDR2 YYNGEE. The V and J ends lost 1 base and 2 bases, in that order; junction bases with no gene match: 3. CDR3 nucleotides: TGTGCCAGCAGCGTACGAGCGGGGGACACAGATACGCAGTATTTT. Translation gives CASSVRAGDTDTQYF.

This rearrangement joins TRBV19 to TRBJ1-1; tentative D call: TRBD1 (5 bases). This CDR3 is 12 amino acids long. The V gene's germline CDR1 is LNHDA and CDR2 SQIVND (reference sequence). V shed 7 bases and J shed 9 bases, with 15 bases lying between them. The DNA for the CDR3 is TGTGCCAGTATGGGCGGAGCGGGACAAGCTTTCTTT. Translated, it gives CASMGGAGQAFF.

The table lists this clonotype with a few counts. V is TRBV6-2 or TRBV6-3 and J is TRBJ1-5, with a tentative D call TRBD1 (5 bases). In germline, CDR1 is MNHEY, CDR2 SVGEGT. With 7 bases removed from V and 6 bases from J, the gap between germline ends came to 13 bases. The CDR3 is made up of 13 amino acids. The CDR3 is CASTSIQAQPQHF. The CDR3 DNA sequence: TGTGCCAGCACCTCCATACAGGCTCAGCCCCAGCATTTT.